Sequencing of this T cell receptor (beta chain) was carried out in a study of cytomegalovirus exposure and HLA in healthy donors. PCR used 60 Vbeta primers and 13 Jbeta primers. Sequencing used immunoSEQ multiplex PCR; TCRdb keeps in-frame clones, though not all of them. Among 180,000 or so clones listed, roughly 9.4% were seen once. Turning to this clone: The CDR3 carries no conserved terminal phenylalanine or tryptophan, so it likely arises from a read error.

The CDR3 runs 12 residues. Germline CDR1 is MDHEN and CDR2 is SYDVKM. The ends were cut back, 6 bases at V and 11 bases at J, with 16 bases in the middle. Material: PBMCs. The TCR comes from a woman in her twenties or thirties in good health and CMV-seropositive. The chain combines TRBV28 with TRBJ1-1, with D possibly being TRBD1 (5 bases). CDR3 region: CASSLAGRGAFL. The CDR3, as DNA: TGTGCCAGCAGCCTCGCCGGGAGGGGTGCTTTCTTG.